This T cell receptor beta chain came from a study of radiotherapy plus CTLA-4 blockade in lung cancer. About the study: In less than 20% of patients, objective responses were seen; 25% to 40% had disease control. Study-level findings and limits: Reports identified early blood T cell clone dynamics, with interferon-beta, as the best response predictor.

About this clone: No antigen is known for it.

The data were produced by immunoSEQ multiplex PCR, yet TCRdb's version contains in-frame clones alone and is incomplete. The sample contains about 48,000 clones, approximately 78% of which appear only once. CDR3 length: 13 residues. CDR1 WNHNN and CDR2 SYGVQD come from the germline V gene (reference sequence). The ends lost 7 bases at V and 2 bases at J; junction bases unmatched: 3. Patients with chemo-refractory metastatic non-small-cell lung cancer received focal radiation plus CTLA-4 blockade with ipilimumab. The source material was peripheral blood, sampled from a patient treated with radiotherapy plus ipilimumab. This chain links TRBV10-1 with TRBJ2-3; 7 nucleotides line up with TRBD2. This receptor was taken from a human donor with non-small cell lung cancer who had stable disease on radiotherapy plus ipilimumab. CDR3 nucleotides: TGCGCCAGCAAGCGGGAAAACACAGATACGCAGTATTTT. The encoded protein is CASKRENTDTQYF.